A single sample is the source of the 4 T cell receptor beta chains below, sequenced in a study of blood T cells in healthy people across ages. Primers used in a second PCR of about 6 to 11 cycles were a sample-barcoded 5' primer and a J-beta primer mix. From the 5' RACE reads, TCRdb called clonotypes with MiXCR, one entry per CDR3 protein. The sample includes hundreds of thousands of distinct CDR3 sequences, roughly 44% seen only once; the top ten take under 25%. Sequencing input: blood. The source of these receptors is a woman aged 60-75 years in good health.

The chain is built from TRBV20-1 and TRBJ2-7, with a weak D call TRBD1 (6 bases). The DNA end lines up better with TRBJ2-4; the J call may be wrong. In germline, CDR1 is DFQATT, CDR2 SNEGSKA (reference sequence). The CDR3 is made up of 13 amino acids. CDR3 protein: CSANIGGLDIQYF. The CDR3 region has the DNA TGCAGTGCTAATATTGGGGGCTTGGACATTCAGTACTTC.

This clonotype was observed at least ten times. The chain links TRBV10-3 to TRBJ2-6; D gene unclear. This CDR3 spans 16 amino acids. V was shortened by 2 bases and J by 2 bases, with 10 bases between the two germline ends. CDR1 and CDR2 (germline): ENHRY, SYGVKD. As DNA, the CDR3 is TGTGCCATCAGTGAGGGTCCCGACCCTGGGGCCAACGTCCTGACTTTC. It codes for CAISEGPDPGANVLTF.

This clonotype has a count of ten or more. J is TRBJ2-7 and V is TRBV6-2 or TRBV6-3, with D uncertain. V gave up 7 bases and J gave up 3 bases, with 10 bases separating them. CDR1 and CDR2 from the germline V gene are MNHEY and SVGEGT. CDR3 length: 12 amino acids. The CDR3 here is CASKGGDYEQYF. CDR3 nucleotides: TGTGCCAGCAAAGGTGGGGACTACGAGCAGTACTTC.

The chain links TRBV9 to TRBJ2-7, with TRBD2 matching over 11 bases. V was clipped by 0 bases and J by 7 bases; unmatched bases: 9. The CDR3 is 16 amino acids. Germline V gene data show CDR1 as SGDLS and CDR2 as YYNGEE. Written as DNA, the CDR3 is TGTGCCAGCAGCGTAGGGGGACTAGCGGTATACAATGAGCAGTACTTC. Translation: CASSVGGLAVYNEQYF. Together with reference TRBV9 and TRBJ2-7, the CDR3 gives the full variable domain: DSGVTQTPKHLITATGQRVTLRCSPRSGDLSVYWYQQSLDQGLQFLIQYYNGEERAKGNILERFSAQQFPDLHSELNLSSLELGDSALYFCASSVGGLAVYNEQYFGPGTRLTVT.